A selection of T cell receptor beta chains follows, all from one sample in a study of T-cell memory formation after mild COVID-19. TCRdb ran MiXCR on the 5' RACE reads and lists one entry per CDR3 protein. This table has approximately 500,000 distinct CDR3 sequences, nearly 25% appearing once. The sample was PBMCs or a T cell subset sorted from them (not recorded which). The receptors here all came from an adult woman who had mild COVID-19 (a few samples of this study predate the infection). Cell type and time point are not known. Both conserved end residues are part of each CDR3. D genes are given only for firm matches. Clone size is not always given. Where it is, it says once, few, many or a class for expanded clones.

>TRBD1|TRBJ2-7|TRBV24-1|-
TGTGCCACCAGTGATCCCGGGACAGGGGTAGAGCAGTACTTC
CATSDPGTGVEQYF
>-|TRBJ2-3|TRBV3-1|-
TGTGCCAGCAGCCCCCACCACAGGGCGACTCACACAGATACGCAGTATTTT
CASSPHHRATHTDTQYF
>-|TRBJ1-1|TRBV7-9|few
TGTGCCAGCAGCTTACGGGACACTGAACCTTTCTTT
CASSLRDTEPFF
>-|TRBJ2-1|TRBV10-3|-
TGTGCCATCAGTGAGTCCCGACCGGTATTCTACAATGAGCAGTTCTTC
CAISESRPVFYNEQFF
>TRBD2|TRBJ2-1|TRBV12-3/TRBV12-4|many
TGTGCCAGCAGTTCCAGTGGGAGGGCCCCCAATGAGCAGTTCTTC
CASSSSGRAPNEQFF
>-|TRBJ1-3|TRBV7-6|few
TGTGCCAGCAGCTTATATGCGGGGTCGGGTGGAAACACCATATATTTT
CASSLYAGSGGNTIYF
>TRBD2|TRBJ2-5|TRBV5-4|few
TGTGCCAGCAGCATGGGACTAGCGGGAGCCAGAGAGACCCAGTACTTC
CASSMGLAGARETQYF
>TRBD1|TRBJ2-3|TRBV7-8|-
TGTGCCAGCAGCCTCAACCGGGACAGAAACACAGATACGCAGTATTTT
CASSLNRDRNTDTQYF
>-|TRBJ2-1|TRBV7-9|few
TGTGCCAGCAGCTTAGTGTTTTTGGCCGAGAGCTCCTACAATGAGCAGTTCTTC
CASSLVFLAESSYNEQFF
>-|TRBJ2-6|TRBV5-1|few
TGCGCCAGCAGTCCGAAGGTTGGGGCCAACGTCCTGACTTTC
CASSPKVGANVLTF
>-|TRBJ2-2|TRBV3-1|few
TGTGCCAGCAGCCAAGTGGCGGGCACCGGGGAGCTGTTTTTT
CASSQVAGTGELFF
>-|TRBJ1-2|TRBV3-1|-
TGTGCCAGCAGCCAAGCATTGGGGGAAGGCTACACCTTC
CASSQALGEGYTF
>-|TRBJ2-7|TRBV18|-
TGTGCCAGCTCACGCGATTCACAGGGTTCCCACGAGCAGTACTTC
CASSRDSQGSHEQYF
>TRBD1|TRBJ2-5|TRBV10-3|-
TGTGCCATCAGGGAAGGGGGCCGGCAAGAGACCCAGTACTTC
CAIREGGRQETQYF
>-|TRBJ2-7|TRBV27|-
TGTGCCAGCAGAAAGGGGACTGGGCACTCCTACGAGCAGTACTTC
CASRKGTGHSYEQYF
>-|TRBJ2-7|TRBV6-5|few
TGTGCCAGCAGTTATGCCCCAGCCTACGAGCAGTACTTC
CASSYAPAYEQYF
>TRBD2|TRBJ2-2|TRBV9|-
TGTGCCAGCAGCCCCCGGACTAGCGGGACCGATCGGACCGGGGAGCTGTTTTTT
CASSPRTSGTDRTGELFF
>-|TRBJ2-3|TRBV2|-
TGTGCCAGCAGTGGGTTTGACTGGCCGGGCACAGATACGCAGTATTTT
CASSGFDWPGTDTQYF
>TRBD2|TRBJ2-1|TRBV11-1|few
TGTGCCAGCAGCTTAGGGCTAGCGGGATTGTTGGGGCAGTTCTTC
CASSLGLAGLLGQFF
>-|TRBJ2-1|TRBV29-1|-
TGCAGCGTTGAAGATTATGGGGACGCATCCTACAATGAGCAGTTCTTC
CSVEDYGDASYNEQFF
>-|TRBJ2-1|TRBV5-1|-
TGCGCCAGCAGCTTCCCCCTGGACAGCAACAATGAGCAGTTCTTC
CASSFPLDSNNEQFF
>TRBD2|TRBJ2-3|TRBV2|-
TGTGCCAGCAGTGGAGCAATGCCGGGACTAGCGGCGGTCGCTAGCACAGATACGCAGTATTTT
CASSGAMPGLAAVASTDTQYF
>-|TRBJ2-1|TRBV4-3|few
TGCGCCAGCGGGGTAGGAAGACAGGCGACCAATGAGCAGTTCTTC
CASGVGRQATNEQFF
>-|TRBJ2-4|TRBV18|few
TGTGCCAGCTCACCAAGTGGAGGCAGCCAAAACATTCAGTACTTC
CASSPSGGSQNIQYF
>-|TRBJ1-2|TRBV4-1|-
TGCGCCAGCAGCCACAAACGGACGGACCATGGCTACACCTTC
CASSHKRTDHGYTF
>TRBD2|TRBJ2-1|TRBV12-5|-
TGTGCTAGTGGTCCCGCTGCGGGAGTGCAGTTCTTC
CASGPAAGVQFF
>-|TRBJ1-1|TRBV7-8|-
TGTGCCAGCAGCTTTTCAGGGCGGGGGAACACTGAAGCTTTCTTT
CASSFSGRGNTEAFF
>TRBD1|TRBJ2-3|TRBV7-3|-
TGTGCCAGCAGCTCGAATCCACAGGGGGCTGCAGATACGCAGTATTTT
CASSSNPQGAADTQYF
>-|TRBJ2-7|TRBV5-6|-
TGTGCCAGCAGCTTGGACCCACAGGGATACGAGCAGTACTTC
CASSLDPQGYEQYF
>-|TRBJ2-7|TRBV29-1|-
TGCAGCGTTGCCAGGGTTTGGGGCGAGCAGTACTTC
CSVARVWGEQYF
>-|TRBJ2-3|TRBV20-1|few
TGCAGTGCTGATTCGTCTCTCGTGCGGAGCACAGATACGCAGTATTTT
CSADSSLVRSTDTQYF
>-|TRBJ2-1|TRBV6-5|-
TGTGCCAGCAGTTACGATGGGCGGGGCGGTGAGCAGTTCTTC
CASSYDGRGGEQFF
>-|TRBJ2-1|TRBV24-1|few
TGTGCCACCAGTGAAGGGACCCCCCGGGATGAGCAGTTCTTC
CATSEGTPRDEQFF
>TRBD1|TRBJ2-7|TRBV25-1|-
TGTGCCAGCAGTGGAACCGGGACAGGGCACTACGAGCAGTACTTC
CASSGTGTGHYEQYF
>-|TRBJ2-7|TRBV2|few
TGTGCCAGCAGGGCCCACCTGTACGAGCAGTACTTC
CASRAHLYEQYF
>-|TRBJ2-3|TRBV7-9|-
TGTGCCAGCAGCTTAGTTCTTGCATACAGCACAGATACGCAGTATTTT
CASSLVLAYSTDTQYF
>-|TRBJ1-5|TRBV6-1|-
TGTGCCAGCCGAAACTTTGACACCAACAATCAGCCCCAGCATTTT
CASRNFDTNNQPQHF
>-|TRBJ1-1|TRBV4-3|-
TGCGCCAGCAGCCAAGATTGGAACAGGAGGAACACTGAAGCTTTCTTT
CASSQDWNRRNTEAFF
>-|TRBJ2-5|TRBV5-1|many
TGCGCCAGCAGCCCGGACAGCCAAGAGACCCAGTACTTC
CASSPDSQETQYF
>-|TRBJ2-3|TRBV19|many
TGTGCCAGTAGTCCGGTCAGCCCGGGAACTATAACAGATACGCAGTATTTT
CASSPVSPGTITDTQYF
>TRBD2|TRBJ2-3|TRBV6-5|-
TGTGCCAGCAGTTACTCTAGCGGGCAGACAGATACGCAGTATTTT
CASSYSSGQTDTQYF
>-|TRBJ2-5|TRBV15|few
TGTGCCACCAGCAGAGGGGTGGGTCCAGGTCAAGAGACCCAGTACTTC
CATSRGVGPGQETQYF
>TRBD2|TRBJ2-3|TRBV3-1|-
TGTGCCAGCAGCCAGGCTTCCGGGACTAGCGGGAATACAGATACGCAGTATTTT
CASSQASGTSGNTDTQYF
>-|TRBJ1-2|TRBV12-3/TRBV12-4|-
TGTGCCAGCAGTTTGACTGACCTAGGCTACGGCTACACCTTC
CASSLTDLGYGYTF